This T cell receptor (beta chain) was observed in a study of blood T cells in healthy people across ages. A second about 7 to 11 cycle PCR used barcoded and J-beta primers. TCRdb passed the 5' RACE reads through MiXCR, listing each CDR3 protein once. The sample lists hundreds of thousands of distinct CDR3 sequences; around 46% were seen once. Germline CDR1 is DFQATT and CDR2 is SNEGSKA (reference sequence). The germline V and J ends were trimmed by 6 bases and 6 bases, with 26 bases remaining between them. This CDR3 spans 16 amino acids. This sequence originates from a man aged 30 to 39 in good health. The sequenced sample was blood. J is TRBJ1-2 and V is TRBV20-1; no firm D call. The CDR3: CSATDTSTYLGDGYTF. The CDR3 coding sequence is TGCAGTGCCACCGACACGAGTACCTACCTTGGGGATGGCTACACCTTC.